The sequence of this T cell receptor (beta chain) was determined in a study of blood T cells in healthy people across ages. A J-beta primer mix and a sample-barcoded 5' primer were used in a second PCR of about 7 to 12 cycles. Via MiXCR, TCRdb re-called the 5' RACE reads, giving one row per CDR3 protein. The top ten hold more than 20% of the sample, which has 1.8 million or so distinct CDR3 sequences, 39% seen once. CDR3 length equals 11 residues. Sample: blood. The chain recombines TRBV21-1 with TRBJ2-3. TRBV21-1 is given as a pseudogene. This clonotype was sampled from a human donor in good health. CDR3 sequence: CASRNPDTQYF. The CDR3 bases are TGTGCCAGCAGAAACCCGGATACGCAGTATTTT.